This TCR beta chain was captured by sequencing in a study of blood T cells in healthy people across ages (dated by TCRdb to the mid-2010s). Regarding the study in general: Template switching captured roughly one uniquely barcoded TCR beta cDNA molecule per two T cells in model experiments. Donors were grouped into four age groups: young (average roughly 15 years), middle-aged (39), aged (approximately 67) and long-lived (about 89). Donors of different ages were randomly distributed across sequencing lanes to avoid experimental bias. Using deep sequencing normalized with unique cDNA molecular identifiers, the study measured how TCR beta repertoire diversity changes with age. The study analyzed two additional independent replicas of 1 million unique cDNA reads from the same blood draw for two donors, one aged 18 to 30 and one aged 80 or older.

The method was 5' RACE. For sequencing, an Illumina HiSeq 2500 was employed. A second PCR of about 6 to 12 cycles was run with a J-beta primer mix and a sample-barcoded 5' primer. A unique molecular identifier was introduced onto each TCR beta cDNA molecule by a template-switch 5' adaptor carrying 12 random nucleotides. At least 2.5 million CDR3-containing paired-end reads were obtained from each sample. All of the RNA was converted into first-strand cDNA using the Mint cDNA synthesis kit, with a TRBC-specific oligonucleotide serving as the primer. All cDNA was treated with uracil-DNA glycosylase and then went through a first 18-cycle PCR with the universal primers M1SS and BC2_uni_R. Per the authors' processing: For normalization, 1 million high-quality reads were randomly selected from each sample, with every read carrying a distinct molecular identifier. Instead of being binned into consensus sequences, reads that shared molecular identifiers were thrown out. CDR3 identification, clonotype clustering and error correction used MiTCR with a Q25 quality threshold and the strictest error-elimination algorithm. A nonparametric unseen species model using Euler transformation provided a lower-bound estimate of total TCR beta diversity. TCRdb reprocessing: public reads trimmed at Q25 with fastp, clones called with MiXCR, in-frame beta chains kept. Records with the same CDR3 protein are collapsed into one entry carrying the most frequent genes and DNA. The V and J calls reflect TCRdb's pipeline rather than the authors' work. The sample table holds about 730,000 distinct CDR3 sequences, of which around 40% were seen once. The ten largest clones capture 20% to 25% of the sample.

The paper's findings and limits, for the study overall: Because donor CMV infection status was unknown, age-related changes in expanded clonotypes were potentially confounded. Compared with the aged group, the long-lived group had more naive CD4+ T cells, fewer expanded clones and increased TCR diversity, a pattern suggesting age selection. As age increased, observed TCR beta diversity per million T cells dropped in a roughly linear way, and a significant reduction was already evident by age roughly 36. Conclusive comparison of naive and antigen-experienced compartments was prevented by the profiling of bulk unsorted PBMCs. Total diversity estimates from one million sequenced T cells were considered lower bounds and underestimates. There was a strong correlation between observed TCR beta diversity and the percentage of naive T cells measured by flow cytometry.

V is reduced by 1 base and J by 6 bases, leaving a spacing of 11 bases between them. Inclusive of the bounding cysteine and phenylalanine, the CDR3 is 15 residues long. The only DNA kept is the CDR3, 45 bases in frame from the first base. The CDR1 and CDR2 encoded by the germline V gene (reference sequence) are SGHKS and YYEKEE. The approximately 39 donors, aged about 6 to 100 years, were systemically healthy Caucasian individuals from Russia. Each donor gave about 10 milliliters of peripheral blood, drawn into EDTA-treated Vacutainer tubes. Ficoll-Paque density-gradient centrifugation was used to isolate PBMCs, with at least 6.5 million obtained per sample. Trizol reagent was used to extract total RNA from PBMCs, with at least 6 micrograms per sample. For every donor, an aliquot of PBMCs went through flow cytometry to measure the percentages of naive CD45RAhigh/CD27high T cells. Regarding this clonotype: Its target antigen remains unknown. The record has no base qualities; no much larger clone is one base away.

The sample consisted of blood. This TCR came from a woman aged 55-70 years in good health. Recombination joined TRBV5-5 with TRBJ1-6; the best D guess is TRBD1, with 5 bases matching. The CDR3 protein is CASSLQGPGNSPLHF. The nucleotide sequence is TGTGCCAGCAGCTTGCAGGGTCCCGGTAATTCACCCCTCCACTTT.